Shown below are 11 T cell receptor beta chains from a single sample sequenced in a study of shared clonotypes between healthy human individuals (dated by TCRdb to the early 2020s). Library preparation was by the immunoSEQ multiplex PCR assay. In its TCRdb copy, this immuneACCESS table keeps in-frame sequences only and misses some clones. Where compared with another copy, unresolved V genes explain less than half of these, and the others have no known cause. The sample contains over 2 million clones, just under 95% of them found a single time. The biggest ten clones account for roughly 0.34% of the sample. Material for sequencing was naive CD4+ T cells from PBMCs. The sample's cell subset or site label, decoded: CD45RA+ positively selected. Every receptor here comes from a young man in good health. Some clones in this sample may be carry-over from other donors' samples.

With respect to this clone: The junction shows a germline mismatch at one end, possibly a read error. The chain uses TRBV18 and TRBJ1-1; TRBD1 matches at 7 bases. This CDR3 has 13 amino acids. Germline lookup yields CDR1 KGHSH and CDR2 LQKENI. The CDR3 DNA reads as TGTGCCAGCTCACCACGTACAGAGGGGGCCCTACTCTTT. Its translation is CASSPRTEGALLF.

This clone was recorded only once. CDR3 loop: CASSPDRAGKSYNEQFF. The DNA for the CDR3 is TGCGCCAGCAGCCCAGACCGGGCCGGCAAATCCTACAATGAGCAGTTCTTC. The gene calls are TRBV5-1 and TRBJ2-1; D is unresolved. The germline V gene encodes CDR1 SGHRS and CDR2 YFSETQ. The CDR3 extends over 17 amino acids. Deletions cut 4 bases from V and 1 base from J, with 18 bases between.

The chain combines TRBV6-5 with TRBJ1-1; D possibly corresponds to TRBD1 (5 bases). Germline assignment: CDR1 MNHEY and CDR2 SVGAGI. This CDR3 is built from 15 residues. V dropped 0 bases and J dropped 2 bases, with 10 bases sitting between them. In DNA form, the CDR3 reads TGTGCCAGCAGTTACTCTGGCAGGGCTAACACTGAAGCTTTCTTT. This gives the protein CASSYSGRANTEAFF.

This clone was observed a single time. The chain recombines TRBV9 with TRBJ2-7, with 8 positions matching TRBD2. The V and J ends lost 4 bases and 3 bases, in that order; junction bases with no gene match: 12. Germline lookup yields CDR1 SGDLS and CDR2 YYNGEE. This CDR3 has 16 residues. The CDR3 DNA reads TGTGCCAGCAGCCCCCGAGCCGTAGCGGGGAGCTACGAGCAGTACTTC. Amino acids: CASSPRAVAGSYEQYF.

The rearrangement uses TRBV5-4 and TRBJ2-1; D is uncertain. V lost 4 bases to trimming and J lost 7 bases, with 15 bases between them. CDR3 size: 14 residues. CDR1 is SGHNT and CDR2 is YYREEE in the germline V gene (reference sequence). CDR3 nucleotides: TGTGCCAGCAGCGCACCGCTCCAGGTAAATGAGCAGTTCTTC. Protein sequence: CASSAPLQVNEQFF.

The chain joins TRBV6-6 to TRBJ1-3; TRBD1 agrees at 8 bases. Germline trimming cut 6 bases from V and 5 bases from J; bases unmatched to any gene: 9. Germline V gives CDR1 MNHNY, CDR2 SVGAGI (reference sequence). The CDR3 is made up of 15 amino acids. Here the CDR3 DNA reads TGTGCCAGCAGGCTATCCGGGACAGGACGAAACACCATATATTTT. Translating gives CASRLSGTGRNTIYF.

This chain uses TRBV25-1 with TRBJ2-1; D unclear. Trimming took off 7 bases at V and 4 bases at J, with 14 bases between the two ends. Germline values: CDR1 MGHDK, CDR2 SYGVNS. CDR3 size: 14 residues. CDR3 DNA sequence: TGTGCCAGCAAGGGCGCGCTACCGTACAATGAGCAGTTCTTC. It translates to CASKGALPYNEQFF.

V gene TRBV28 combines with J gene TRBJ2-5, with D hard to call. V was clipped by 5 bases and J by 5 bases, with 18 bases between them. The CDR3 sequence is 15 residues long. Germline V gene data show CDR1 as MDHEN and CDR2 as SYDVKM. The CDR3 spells CASSPTTLGRETQYF. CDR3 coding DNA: TGTGCCAGCAGTCCAACAACCTTGGGCCGGGAGACCCAGTACTTC. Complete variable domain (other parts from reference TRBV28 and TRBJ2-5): DVKVTQSSRYLVKRTGEKVFLECVQDMDHENMFWYRQDPGLGLRLIYFSYDVKMKEKGDIPEGYSVSREKKERFSLILESASTNQTSMYLCASSPTTLGRETQYFGPGTRLLVL.

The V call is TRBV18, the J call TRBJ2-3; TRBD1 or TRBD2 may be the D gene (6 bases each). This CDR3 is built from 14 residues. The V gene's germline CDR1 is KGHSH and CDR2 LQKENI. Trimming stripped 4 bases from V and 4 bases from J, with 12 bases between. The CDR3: CASSLGGGADTQYF. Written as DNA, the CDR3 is TGTGCCAGCTCACTTGGAGGGGGAGCAGATACGCAGTATTTT.

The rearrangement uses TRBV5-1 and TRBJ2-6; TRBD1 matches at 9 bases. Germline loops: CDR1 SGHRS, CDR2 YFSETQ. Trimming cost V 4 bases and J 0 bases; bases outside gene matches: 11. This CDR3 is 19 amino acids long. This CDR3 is CASSQQPGTGSSGANVLTF. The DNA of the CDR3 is TGCGCCAGCAGCCAACAACCCGGGACAGGGTCCTCTGGGGCCAACGTCCTGACTTTC. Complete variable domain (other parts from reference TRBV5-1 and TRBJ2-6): KAGVTQTPRYLIKTRGQQVTLSCSPISGHRSVSWYQQTPGQGLQFLFEYFSETQRNKGNFPGRFSGRQFSNSRSEMNVSTLELGDSALYLCASSQQPGTGSSGANVLTFGAGSRLTVL.

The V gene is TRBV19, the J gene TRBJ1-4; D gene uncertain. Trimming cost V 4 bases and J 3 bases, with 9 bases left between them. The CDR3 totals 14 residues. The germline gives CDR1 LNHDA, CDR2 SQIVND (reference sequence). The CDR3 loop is CASSNSISNEKLFF. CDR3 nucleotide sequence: TGTGCCAGTAGTAACAGCATATCTAATGAAAAACTGTTTTTT.